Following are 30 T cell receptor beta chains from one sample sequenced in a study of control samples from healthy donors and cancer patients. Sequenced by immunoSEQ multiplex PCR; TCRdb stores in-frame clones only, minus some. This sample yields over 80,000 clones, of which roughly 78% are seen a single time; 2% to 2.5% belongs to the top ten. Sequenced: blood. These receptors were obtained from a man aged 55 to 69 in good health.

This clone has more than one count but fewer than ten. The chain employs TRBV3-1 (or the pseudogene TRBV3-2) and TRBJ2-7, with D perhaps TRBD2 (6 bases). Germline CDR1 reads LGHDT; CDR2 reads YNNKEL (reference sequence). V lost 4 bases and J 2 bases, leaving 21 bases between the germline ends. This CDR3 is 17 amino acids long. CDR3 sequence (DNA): TGTGCCAGCAGCCTGGGGCCGCGGGGCCCCTACCCCTACGAGCAGTACTTC. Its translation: CASSLGPRGPYPYEQYF.

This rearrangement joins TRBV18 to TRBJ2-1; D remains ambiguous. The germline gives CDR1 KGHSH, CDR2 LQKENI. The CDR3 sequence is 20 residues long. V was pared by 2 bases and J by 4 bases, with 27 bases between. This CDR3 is CASSPSEERLTTLEYNEQFF. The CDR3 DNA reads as TGTGCCAGCTCACCAAGCGAGGAACGGCTCACTACCCTTGAGTACAATGAGCAGTTCTTC.

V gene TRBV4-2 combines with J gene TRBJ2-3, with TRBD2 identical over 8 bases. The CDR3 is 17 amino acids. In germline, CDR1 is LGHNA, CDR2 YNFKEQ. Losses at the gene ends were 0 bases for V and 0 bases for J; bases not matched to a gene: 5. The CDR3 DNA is TGTGCCAGCAGCCAAGATCGGGGGGGCCATAGCACAGATACGCAGTATTTT. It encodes CASSQDRGGHSTDTQYF.

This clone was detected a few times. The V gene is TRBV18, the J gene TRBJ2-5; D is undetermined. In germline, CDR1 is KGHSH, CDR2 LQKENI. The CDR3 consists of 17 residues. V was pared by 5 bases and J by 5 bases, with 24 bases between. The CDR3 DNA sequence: TGTGCCAGCTCAGGGTCCCTGAGTAGACGGATCCGGGAGACCCAGTACTTC. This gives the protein CASSGSLSRRIRETQYF.

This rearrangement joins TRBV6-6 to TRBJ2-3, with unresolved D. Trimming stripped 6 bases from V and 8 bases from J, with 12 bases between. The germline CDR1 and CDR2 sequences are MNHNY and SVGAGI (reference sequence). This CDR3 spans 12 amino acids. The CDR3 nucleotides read TGTGCCAGCAGCCTTAAGAGTGTTACGCAGTATTTT. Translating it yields CASSLKSVTQYF.

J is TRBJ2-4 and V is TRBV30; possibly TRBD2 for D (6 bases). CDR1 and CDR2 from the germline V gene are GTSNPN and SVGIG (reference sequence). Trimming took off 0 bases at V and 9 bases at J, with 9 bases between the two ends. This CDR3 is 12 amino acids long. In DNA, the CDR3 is TGTGCCTGGAGTGTAATGGGGGGCATTCAGTACTTC. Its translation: CAWSVMGGIQYF.

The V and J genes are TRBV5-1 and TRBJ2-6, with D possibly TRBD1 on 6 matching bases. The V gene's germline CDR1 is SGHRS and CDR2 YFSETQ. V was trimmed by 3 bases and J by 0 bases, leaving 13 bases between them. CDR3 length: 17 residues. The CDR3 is CASSWTVSSSGANVLTF. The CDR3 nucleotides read TGCGCCAGCAGCTGGACAGTCTCCTCCTCTGGGGCCAACGTCCTGACTTTC. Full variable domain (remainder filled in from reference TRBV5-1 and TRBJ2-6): KAGVTQTPRYLIKTRGQQVTLSCSPISGHRSVSWYQQTPGQGLQFLFEYFSETQRNKGNFPGRFSGRQFSNSRSEMNVSTLELGDSALYLCASSWTVSSSGANVLTFGAGSRLTVL.

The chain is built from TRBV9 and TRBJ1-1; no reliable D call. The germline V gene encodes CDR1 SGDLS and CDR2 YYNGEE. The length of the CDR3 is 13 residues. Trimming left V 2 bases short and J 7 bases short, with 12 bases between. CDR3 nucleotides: TGTGCCAGCAGCGTGCAAGGGTACGGTGAAGCTTTCTTT. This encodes CASSVQGYGEAFF.

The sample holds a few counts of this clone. This CDR3 is CAWEGGGNYNEQFF. The CDR3 DNA reads TGTGCCTGGGAGGGCGGGGGAAACTACAATGAGCAGTTCTTC. J is TRBJ2-1 and V is TRBV30; 7 bases line up with TRBD2. The CDR3 is made up of 14 amino acids. V trimming: 5 bases; J trimming: 3 bases; junction bases outside the gene matches: 7. CDR1 GTSNPN and CDR2 SVGIG come from the germline V gene (reference sequence).

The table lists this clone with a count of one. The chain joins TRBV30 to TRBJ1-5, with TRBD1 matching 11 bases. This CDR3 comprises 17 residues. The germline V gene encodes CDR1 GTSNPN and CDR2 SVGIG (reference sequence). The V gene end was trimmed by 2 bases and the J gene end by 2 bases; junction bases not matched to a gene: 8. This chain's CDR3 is CAWSPGQGAIGNQPQHF. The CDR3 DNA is TGTGCCTGGAGTCCCGGACAGGGGGCGATAGGCAATCAGCCCCAGCATTTT.

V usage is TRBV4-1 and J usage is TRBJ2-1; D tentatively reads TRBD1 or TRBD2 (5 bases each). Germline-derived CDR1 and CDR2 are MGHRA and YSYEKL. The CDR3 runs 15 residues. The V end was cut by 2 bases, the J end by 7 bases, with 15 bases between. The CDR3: CASSQPRDLGNEQFF. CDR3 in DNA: TGCGCCAGCAGCCAACCCCGGGACCTCGGTAATGAGCAGTTCTTC.

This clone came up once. CDR3 residues: CASSIKRGPSYNEQFF. The CDR3 bases are TGTGCCAGTAGTATTAAGCGGGGGCCCTCCTACAATGAGCAGTTCTTC. The V and J genes are TRBV19 and TRBJ2-1; 8 nucleotides agree with TRBD2. CDR1 and CDR2 (germline): LNHDA, SQIVND (reference sequence). There are 16 residues in the CDR3. Trimming took 3 bases from V and 0 from J; bases not matched to a gene: 4.

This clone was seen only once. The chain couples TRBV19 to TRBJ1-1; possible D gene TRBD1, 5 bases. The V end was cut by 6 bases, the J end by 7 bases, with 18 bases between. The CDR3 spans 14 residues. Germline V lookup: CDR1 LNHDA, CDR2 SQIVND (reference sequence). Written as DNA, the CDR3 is TGTGCCAGTAGATCTGGGGGGGGAGGTAGTGAAGCTTTCTTT. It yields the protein CASRSGGGGSEAFF.

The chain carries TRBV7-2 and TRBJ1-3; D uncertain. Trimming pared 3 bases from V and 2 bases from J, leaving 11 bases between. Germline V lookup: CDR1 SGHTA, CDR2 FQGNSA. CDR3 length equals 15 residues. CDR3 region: CASSFSPETGNTIYF. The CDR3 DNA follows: TGTGCCAGCAGCTTTTCCCCTGAGACTGGAAACACCATATATTTT.

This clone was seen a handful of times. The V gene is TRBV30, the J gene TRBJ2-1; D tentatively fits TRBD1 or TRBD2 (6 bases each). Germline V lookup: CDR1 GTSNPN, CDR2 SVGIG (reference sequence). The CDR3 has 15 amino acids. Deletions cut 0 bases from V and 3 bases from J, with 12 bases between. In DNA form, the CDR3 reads TGTGCCTGGAGTGTTAGGGGGGAGGACTACAATGAGCAGTTCTTC. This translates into CAWSVRGEDYNEQFF.

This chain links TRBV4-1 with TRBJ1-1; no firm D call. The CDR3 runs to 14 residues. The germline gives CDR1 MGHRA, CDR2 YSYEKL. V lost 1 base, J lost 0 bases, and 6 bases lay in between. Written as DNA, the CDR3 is TGCGCCAGCAGCCAAGCAGAAATGAACACTGAAGCTTTCTTT. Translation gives CASSQAEMNTEAFF.

CDR3 coding DNA: TGTGCTAGTGGTTTGGTCCCAGGGGGCGAAATGAACACTGAAGCTTTCTTT. This encodes CASGLVPGGEMNTEAFF. V and J are TRBV12-5 and TRBJ1-1; 8 positions match TRBD1. This CDR3 is 17 amino acids long. Germline CDR1 and CDR2: LGHNT and FRNRAP. With 0 bases clipped from V and 0 bases from J, the junction kept 6 bases outside the gene matches.

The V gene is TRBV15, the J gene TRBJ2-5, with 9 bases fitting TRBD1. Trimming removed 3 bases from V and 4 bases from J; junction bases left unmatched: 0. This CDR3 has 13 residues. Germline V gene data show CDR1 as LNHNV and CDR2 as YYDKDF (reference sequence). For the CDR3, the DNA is TGTGCCACCAGCAGGGACAGGGGAGAGACCCAGTACTTC. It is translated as CATSRDRGETQYF.

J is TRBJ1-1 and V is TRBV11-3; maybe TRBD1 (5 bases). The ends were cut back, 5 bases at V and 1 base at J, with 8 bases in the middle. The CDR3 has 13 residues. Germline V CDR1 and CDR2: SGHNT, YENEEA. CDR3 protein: CASSKRGNTEAFF. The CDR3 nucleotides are TGTGCCAGCAGCAAGAGGGGGAACACTGAAGCTTTCTTT.

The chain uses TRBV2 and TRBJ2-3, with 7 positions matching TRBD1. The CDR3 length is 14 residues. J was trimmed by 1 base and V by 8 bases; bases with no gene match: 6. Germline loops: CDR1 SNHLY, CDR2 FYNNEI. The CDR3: CASGRGSRTDTQYF. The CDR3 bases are TGTGCCAGCGGCAGGGGGTCACGCACAGATACGCAGTATTTT.

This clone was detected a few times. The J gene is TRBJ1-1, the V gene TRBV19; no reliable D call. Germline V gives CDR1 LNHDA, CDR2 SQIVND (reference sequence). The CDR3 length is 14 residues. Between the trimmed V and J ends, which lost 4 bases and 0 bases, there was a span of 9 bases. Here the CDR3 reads CASSREGMNTEAFF. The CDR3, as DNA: TGTGCCAGTAGTAGGGAGGGAATGAACACTGAAGCTTTCTTT.

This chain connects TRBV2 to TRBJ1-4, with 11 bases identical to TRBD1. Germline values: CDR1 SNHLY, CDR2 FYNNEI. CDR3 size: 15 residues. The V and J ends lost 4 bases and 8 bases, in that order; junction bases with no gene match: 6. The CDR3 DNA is TGTGCCAGCAGTGGGGGGACAGGGGGAGCCGAAAAACTGTTTTTT. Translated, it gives CASSGGTGGAEKLFF.

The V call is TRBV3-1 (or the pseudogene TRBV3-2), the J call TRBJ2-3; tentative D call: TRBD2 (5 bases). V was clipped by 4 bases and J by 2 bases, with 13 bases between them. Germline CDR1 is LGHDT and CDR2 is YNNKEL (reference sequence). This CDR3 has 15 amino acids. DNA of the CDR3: TGTGCCAGCAGCCGGGGAGCGGTGTTCACAGATACGCAGTATTTT. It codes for CASSRGAVFTDTQYF.

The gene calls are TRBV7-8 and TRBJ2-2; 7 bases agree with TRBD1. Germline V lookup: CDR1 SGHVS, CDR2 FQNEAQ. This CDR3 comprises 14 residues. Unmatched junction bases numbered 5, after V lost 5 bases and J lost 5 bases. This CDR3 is CASSRTGRTGELFF. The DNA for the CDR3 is TGTGCCAGCAGCCGGACAGGTCGGACCGGGGAGCTGTTTTTT. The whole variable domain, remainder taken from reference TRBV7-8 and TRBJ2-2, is GAGVSQSPRYKVAKRGQDVALRCDPISGHVSLFWYQQALGQGPEFLTYFQNEAQLDKSGLPSDRFFAERPEGSVSTLKIQRTQQEDSAVYLCASSRTGRTGELFFGEGSRLTVL.

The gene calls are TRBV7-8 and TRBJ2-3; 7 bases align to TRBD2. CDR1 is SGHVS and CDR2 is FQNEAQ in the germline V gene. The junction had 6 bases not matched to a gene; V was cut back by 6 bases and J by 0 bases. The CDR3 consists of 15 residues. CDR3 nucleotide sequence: TGTGCCAGCAGGAGCGGGACGGACAGCACAGATACGCAGTATTTT. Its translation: CASRSGTDSTDTQYF. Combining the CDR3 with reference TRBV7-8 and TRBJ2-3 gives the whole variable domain GAGVSQSPRYKVAKRGQDVALRCDPISGHVSLFWYQQALGQGPEFLTYFQNEAQLDKSGLPSDRFFAERPEGSVSTLKIQRTQQEDSAVYLCASRSGTDSTDTQYFGPGTRLTVL.

In nucleotides, the CDR3 is TGCGCCAGCAGTGAACAGGGCCCCACCAACGAGCAGTACTTC. Residues: CASSEQGPTNEQYF. The chain employs TRBV10-2 and TRBJ2-7; a possible D gene is TRBD1 (6 bases). The length of the CDR3 is 14 residues. CDR1 and CDR2 from the germline V gene are WSHSY and SAAADI. V dropped 3 bases and J dropped 5 bases, with 14 bases sitting between them.

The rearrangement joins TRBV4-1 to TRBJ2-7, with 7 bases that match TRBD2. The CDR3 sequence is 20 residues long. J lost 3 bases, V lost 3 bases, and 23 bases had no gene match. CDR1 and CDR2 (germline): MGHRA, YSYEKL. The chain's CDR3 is CASSQGRLPAGREYRYEQYF. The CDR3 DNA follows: TGCGCCAGCAGCCAGGGGCGGCTCCCAGCGGGGCGGGAGTACCGCTACGAGCAGTACTTC.

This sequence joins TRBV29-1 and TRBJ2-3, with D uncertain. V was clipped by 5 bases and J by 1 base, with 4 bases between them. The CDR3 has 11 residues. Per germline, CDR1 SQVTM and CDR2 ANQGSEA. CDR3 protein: CSVPGTDTQYF. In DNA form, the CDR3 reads TGCAGCGTTCCGGGCACAGATACGCAGTATTTT.

Here the CDR3 DNA reads TGTGCCACCCAGACTAGCGGGGTCTTCAATGAGCAGTTCTTC. Translating it yields CATQTSGVFNEQFF. This chain joins TRBV24-1 and TRBJ2-1; TRBD2 aligns across 11 bases. Germline V gene sequence: CDR1 KGHDR, CDR2 SFDVKD. V lost 9 bases, J lost 6 bases, and 6 bases stayed unmatched. The CDR3 is made up of 14 amino acids.

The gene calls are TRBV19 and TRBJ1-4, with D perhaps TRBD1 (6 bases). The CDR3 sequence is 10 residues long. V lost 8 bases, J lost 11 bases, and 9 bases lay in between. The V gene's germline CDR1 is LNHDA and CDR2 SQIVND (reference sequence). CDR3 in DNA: TGTGCCAGTGGTACAGGGAAACTGTTTTTT. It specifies CASGTGKLFF.